The entry below describes one TCR beta chain. Its target is not known. Relative to the germline gene, one junction end is altered; a read error may explain this. Included in the TCR beta cDNA libraries were unique molecular identifiers. TCRdb ran MiXCR on the PCR reads and lists one entry per CDR3 protein. Here the sample spans about 460,000 distinct CDR3 sequences, under 55% being singletons. These data come from a study of post-analysis software for immune sequencing data. Background on the study: Several disease courses (relapsing-remitting, secondary progressive and progressive-relapsing) of multiple sclerosis were included. Study observations and caveats: Several TRBV segments (TRBV5-6, TRBV5-1 and TRBV20-1 among them) occurred more frequently in patients than in controls. For normalized Chao1 diversity, multiple sclerosis patients scored significantly lower than controls did.

The CDR3 runs to 16 residues. Germline V gene data show CDR1 as DFQATT and CDR2 as SNEGSKA (reference sequence). The TCR sequence derives from a girl between 5 and 17 years old with multiple sclerosis. V gene TRBV20-1 combines with J gene TRBJ2-6; D may be TRBD1 (5 bases). The sequencing sample was made of blood. The CDR3 DNA sequence: TGCTGTGCTAGAAGGGGCAGCTACTCTGGGGCCAACGTCCTGACTTTC. Encoded protein: CCARRGSYSGANVLTF.